This T cell receptor beta chain was identified in a study of T cells in Graves' hyperthyroidism and ophthalmopathy. The diagnostic basis comprised clinical symptoms, serum thyroxine and TRAb, thyroid ultrasound and orbital computed tomography. PBMCs were derived from about 9.1 ml fresh peripheral blood. This clonotype has at least ten counts. Trimming stripped 6 bases from V and 1 base from J, with 12 bases between. Germline CDR1 reads MNHEY; CDR2 reads SVGAGI. This CDR3 contains 14 residues. Amplified TCR beta CDR3 regions derived from RNA transcripts. The HTBI primer set drove a first-round RT-PCR of the TCR CDR3. TCRdb analysed the multiplex PCR reads with MiXCR anew, one entry per CDR3 protein. This sample has some 200,000 distinct CDR3 sequences, with 17% found just once.

The TCR originated in a woman between 45 and 65 years old with Graves' hyperthyroidism. Sequenced: blood. The rearrangement joins TRBV6-5 to TRBJ1-1; D unclear. The CDR3 reads CASSTGKWNTEAFF. The CDR3 coding sequence is TGTGCCAGCAGCACGGGAAAGTGGAACACTGAAGCTTTCTTT.